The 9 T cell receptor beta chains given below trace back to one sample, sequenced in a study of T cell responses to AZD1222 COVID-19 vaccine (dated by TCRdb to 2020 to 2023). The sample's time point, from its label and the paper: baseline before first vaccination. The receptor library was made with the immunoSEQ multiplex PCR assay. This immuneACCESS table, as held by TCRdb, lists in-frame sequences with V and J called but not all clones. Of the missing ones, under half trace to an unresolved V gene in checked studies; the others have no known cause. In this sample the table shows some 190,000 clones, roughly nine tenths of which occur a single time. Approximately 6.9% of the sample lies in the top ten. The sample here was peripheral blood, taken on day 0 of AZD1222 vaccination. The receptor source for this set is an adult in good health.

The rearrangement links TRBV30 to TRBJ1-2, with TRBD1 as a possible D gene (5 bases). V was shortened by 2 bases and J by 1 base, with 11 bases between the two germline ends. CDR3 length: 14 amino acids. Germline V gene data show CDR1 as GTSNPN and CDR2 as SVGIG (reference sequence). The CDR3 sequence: CAWSIAGNNYGYTF. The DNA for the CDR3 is TGTGCCTGGAGTATTGCAGGGAATAACTATGGCTACACCTTC.

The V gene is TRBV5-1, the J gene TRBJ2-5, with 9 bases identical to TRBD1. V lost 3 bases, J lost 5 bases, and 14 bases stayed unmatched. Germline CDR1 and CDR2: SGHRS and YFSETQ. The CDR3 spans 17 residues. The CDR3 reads CASSSTGTGWLLETQYF. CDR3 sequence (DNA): TGCGCCAGCAGCTCCACCGGGACAGGGTGGCTCCTGGAGACCCAGTACTTC.

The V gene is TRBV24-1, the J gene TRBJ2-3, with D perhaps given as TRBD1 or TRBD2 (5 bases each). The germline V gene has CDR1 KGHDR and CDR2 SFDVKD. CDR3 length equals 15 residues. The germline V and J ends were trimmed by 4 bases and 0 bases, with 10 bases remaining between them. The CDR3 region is CATSDRWDSTDTQYF. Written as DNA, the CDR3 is TGTGCCACCAGTGACAGGTGGGACAGCACAGATACGCAGTATTTT.

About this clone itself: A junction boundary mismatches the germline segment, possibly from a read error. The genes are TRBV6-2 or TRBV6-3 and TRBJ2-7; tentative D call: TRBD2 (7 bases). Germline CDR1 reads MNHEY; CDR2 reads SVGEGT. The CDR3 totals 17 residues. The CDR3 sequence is CASSYLSGGRLSYEQYF. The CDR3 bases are TGTGCCAGCAGCTACTTATCGGGGGGCCGCCTCTCCTACGAGCAGTACTTC.

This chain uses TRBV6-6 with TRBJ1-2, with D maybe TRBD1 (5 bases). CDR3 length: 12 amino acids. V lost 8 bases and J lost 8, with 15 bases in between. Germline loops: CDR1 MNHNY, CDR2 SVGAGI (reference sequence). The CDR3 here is CASGAGGGGYTF. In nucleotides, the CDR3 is TGTGCCAGCGGGGCCGGTGGCGGGGGCTACACCTTC.

The CDR3 coding sequence is TGTGCCAGCTCACGGCTACAGTTCTACATTGAATTCTATGGCTACACCTTC. Its protein product is CASSRLQFYIEFYGYTF. This rearrangement joins TRBV18 to TRBJ1-2; no clear D. Looked up from germline, CDR1 is KGHSH and CDR2 is LQKENI. Between the trimmed V and J ends, which lost 4 bases and 4 bases, there was a span of 22 bases. This CDR3 comprises 17 residues.

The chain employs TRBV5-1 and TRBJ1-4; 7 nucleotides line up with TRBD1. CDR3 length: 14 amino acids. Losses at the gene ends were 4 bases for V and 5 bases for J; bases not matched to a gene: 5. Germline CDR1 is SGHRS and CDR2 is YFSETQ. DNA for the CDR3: TGCGCCAGCAGCAAGACAGGGTTAAATGAAAAACTGTTTTTT. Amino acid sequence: CASSKTGLNEKLFF.

The CDR3: CASSSQTLGQRVAGGPQETQYF. The CDR3 nucleotides read TGTGCCAGTAGTTCTCAGACATTGGGACAAAGAGTGGCCGGGGGGCCCCAAGAGACCCAGTACTTC. V is TRBV19 and J is TRBJ2-5, with D possibly TRBD2 on 7 matching bases. Deletions cut 5 bases from V and 1 base from J, with 35 bases between. This CDR3 is 22 amino acids long. CDR1 and CDR2 (germline): LNHDA, SQIVND (reference sequence). The whole variable domain, remainder taken from reference TRBV19 and TRBJ2-5, is DGGITQSPKYLFRKEGQNVTLSCEQNLNHDAMYWYRQDPGQGLRLIYYSQIVNDFQKGDIAEGYSVSREKKESFPLTVTSAQKNPTAFYLCASSSQTLGQRVAGGPQETQYFGPGTRLLVL.

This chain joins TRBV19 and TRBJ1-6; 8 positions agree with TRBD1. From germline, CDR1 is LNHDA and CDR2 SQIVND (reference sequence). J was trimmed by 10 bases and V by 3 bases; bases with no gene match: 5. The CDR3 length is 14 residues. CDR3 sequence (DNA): TGTGCCAGTAGTATCACAGGGGGGGACTCACCCCTCCACTTT. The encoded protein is CASSITGGDSPLHF.